This T cell receptor (beta chain) was retrieved from a study of blood T cells in healthy people across ages. Study-wide points: Age showed a roughly linear inverse relationship with TCR beta diversity per million T cells.

A J-beta primer mix and a sample-barcoded 5' primer were used in a second PCR of about 7 to 12 cycles. Tags on each cDNA molecule came from a template-switch adaptor with 12 random nucleotides. The study obtained at least 3 million CDR3-containing paired-end reads from every sample. TCRdb fed the 5' RACE reads into MiXCR, producing one record per CDR3 protein. Of about 730,000 distinct CDR3 sequences in the sample, roughly 45% were seen once. Per germline, CDR1 KGHDR and CDR2 SFDVKD. The CDR3 loop spans 18 amino acids. V was shortened by 4 bases and J by 2 bases, with 17 bases between the two germline ends. This clonotype was recorded many times. Its cognate antigen is unknown. Extraction yielded at least 6 micrograms of total RNA per sample.

Sequenced: blood. The TCR was taken from a woman aged 55-70 years in good health. The chain employs TRBV24-1 and TRBJ2-6, with D maybe TRBD1 (6 bases). This chain's CDR3 is CATSDRPRGITGANVLTF. In DNA, the CDR3 is TGTGCCACCAGTGACCGCCCCAGGGGAATAACTGGGGCCAACGTCCTGACTTTC.